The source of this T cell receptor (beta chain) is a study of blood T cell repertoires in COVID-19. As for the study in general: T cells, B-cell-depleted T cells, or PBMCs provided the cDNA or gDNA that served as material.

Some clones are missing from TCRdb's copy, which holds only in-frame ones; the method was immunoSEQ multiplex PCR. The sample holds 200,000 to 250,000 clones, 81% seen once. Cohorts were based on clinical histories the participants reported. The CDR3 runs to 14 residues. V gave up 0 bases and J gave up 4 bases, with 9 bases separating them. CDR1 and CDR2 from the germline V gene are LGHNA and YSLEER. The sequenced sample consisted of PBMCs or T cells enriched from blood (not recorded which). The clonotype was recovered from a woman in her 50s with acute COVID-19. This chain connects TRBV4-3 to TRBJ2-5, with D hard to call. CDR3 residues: CASSQEPGSETQYF. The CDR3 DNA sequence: TGCGCCAGCAGCCAAGAACCAGGATCAGAGACCCAGTACTTC.